This TCR beta chain was sequenced during a study of blood T cell repertoires in COVID-19. Study details: Whether acute or convalescent, the COVID-19 samples came from the United States, Italy and Spain.

Authors' analysis steps: Reference gene primer amplification gave nucleated cell count estimates. Clones were read by immunoSEQ multiplex PCR, and TCRdb kept only the in-frame ones, dropping some. For V, J and clone size, that table is used; D and trimming come from the DNA. The sample consists of about 250,000 clones, about four fifths of them appearing once. V was pared by 2 bases and J by 4 bases, with 14 bases between. Germline CDR1 and CDR2: MDHEN and SYDVKM. The CDR3 is made up of 15 amino acids. The TCR originated in a man aged 45-65 years with active or convalescent COVID-19. Specimen: peripheral blood. The chain couples TRBV28 to TRBJ1-2, with D possibly TRBD1 on 5 matching bases. The CDR3 nucleotides read TGTGCCAGCAGTTTAAATAGGGGAATTAGCTATGGCTACACCTTC. This sequence encodes CASSLNRGISYGYTF.